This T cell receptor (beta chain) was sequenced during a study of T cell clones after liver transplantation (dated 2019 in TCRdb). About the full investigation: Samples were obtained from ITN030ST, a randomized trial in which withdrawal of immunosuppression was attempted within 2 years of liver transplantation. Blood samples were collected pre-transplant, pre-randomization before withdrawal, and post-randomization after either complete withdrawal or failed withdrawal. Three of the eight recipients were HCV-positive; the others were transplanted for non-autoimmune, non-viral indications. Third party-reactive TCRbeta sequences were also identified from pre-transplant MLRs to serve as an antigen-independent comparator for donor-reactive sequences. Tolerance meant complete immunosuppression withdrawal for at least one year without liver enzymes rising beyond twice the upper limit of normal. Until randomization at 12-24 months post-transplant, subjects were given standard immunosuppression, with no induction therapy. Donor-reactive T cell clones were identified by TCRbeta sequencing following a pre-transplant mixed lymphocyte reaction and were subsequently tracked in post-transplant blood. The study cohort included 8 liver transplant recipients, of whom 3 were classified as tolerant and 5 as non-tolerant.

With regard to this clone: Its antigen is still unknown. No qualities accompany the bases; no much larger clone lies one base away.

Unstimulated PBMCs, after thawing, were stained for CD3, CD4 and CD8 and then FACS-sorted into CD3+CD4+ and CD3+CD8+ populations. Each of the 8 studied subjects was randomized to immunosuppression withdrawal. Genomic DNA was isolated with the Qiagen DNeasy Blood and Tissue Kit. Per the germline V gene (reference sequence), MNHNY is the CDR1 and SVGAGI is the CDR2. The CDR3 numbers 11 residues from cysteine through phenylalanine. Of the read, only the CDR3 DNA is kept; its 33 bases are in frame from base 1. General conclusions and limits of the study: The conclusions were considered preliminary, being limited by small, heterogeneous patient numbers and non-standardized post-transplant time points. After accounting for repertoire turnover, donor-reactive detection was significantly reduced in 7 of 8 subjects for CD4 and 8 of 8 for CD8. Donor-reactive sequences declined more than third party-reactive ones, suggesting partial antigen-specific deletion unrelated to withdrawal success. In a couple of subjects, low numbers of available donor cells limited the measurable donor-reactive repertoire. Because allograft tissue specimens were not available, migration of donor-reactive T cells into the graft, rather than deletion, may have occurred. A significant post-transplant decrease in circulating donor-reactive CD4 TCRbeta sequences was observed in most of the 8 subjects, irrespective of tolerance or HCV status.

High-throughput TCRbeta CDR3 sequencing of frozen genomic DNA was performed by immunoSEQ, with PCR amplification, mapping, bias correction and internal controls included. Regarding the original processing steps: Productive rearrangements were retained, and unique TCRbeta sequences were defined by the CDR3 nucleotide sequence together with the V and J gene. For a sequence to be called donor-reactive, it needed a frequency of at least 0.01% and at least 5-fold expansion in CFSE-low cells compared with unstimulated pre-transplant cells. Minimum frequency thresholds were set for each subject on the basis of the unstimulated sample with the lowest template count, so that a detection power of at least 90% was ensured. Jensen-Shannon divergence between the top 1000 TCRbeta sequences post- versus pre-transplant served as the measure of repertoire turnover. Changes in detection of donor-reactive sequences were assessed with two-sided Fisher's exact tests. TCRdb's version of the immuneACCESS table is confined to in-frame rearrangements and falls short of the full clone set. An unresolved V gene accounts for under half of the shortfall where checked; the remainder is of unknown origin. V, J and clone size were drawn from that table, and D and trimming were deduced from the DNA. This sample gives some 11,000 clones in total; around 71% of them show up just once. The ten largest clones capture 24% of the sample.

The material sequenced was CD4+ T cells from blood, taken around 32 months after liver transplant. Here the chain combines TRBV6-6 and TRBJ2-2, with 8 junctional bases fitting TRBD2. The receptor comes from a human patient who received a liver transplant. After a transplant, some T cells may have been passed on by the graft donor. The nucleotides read TGTGCGCACTTAGCGGGAGGGGAGCTGTTTTTT. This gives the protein CAHLAGGELFF.